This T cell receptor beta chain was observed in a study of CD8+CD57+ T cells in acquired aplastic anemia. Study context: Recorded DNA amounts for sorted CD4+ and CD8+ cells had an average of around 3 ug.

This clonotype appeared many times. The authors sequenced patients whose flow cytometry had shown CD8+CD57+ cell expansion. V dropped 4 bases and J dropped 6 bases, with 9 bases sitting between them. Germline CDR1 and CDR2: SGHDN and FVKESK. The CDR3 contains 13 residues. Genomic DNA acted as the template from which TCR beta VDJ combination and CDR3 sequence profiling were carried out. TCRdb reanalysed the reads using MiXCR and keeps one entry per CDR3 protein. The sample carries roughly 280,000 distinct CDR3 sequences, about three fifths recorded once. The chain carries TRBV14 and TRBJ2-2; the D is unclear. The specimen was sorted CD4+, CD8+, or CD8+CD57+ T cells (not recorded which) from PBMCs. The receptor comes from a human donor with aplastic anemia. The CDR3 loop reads CASSLAVAGELFF. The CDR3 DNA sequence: TGTGCCAGCAGCCTAGCTGTGGCCGGGGAGCTGTTTTTT.